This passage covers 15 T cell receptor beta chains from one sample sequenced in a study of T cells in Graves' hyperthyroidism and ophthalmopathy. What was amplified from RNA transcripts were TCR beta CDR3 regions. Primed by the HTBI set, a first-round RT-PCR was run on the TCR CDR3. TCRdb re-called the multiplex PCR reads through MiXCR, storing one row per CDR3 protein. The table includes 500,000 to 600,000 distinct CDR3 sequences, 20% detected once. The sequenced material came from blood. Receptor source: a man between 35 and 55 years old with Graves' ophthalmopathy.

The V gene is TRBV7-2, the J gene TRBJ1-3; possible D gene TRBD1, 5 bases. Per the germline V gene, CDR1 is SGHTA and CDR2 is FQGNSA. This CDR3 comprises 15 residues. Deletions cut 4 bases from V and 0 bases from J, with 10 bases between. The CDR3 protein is CASSYQGTSGNTIYF. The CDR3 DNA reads TGTGCCAGCAGCTATCAGGGTACCTCTGGAAACACCATATATTTT.

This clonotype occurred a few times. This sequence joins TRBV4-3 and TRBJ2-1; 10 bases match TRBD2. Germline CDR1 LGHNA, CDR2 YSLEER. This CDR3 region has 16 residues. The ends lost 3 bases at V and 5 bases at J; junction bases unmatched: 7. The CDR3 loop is CASSHAPAGGDNEQFF. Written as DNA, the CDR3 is TGCGCCAGCAGCCACGCCCCAGCGGGAGGGGACAATGAGCAGTTCTTC.

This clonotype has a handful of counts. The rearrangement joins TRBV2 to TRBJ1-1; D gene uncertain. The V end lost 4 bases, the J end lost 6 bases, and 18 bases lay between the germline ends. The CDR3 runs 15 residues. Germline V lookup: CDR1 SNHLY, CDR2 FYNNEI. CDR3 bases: TGTGCCAGCAGTGGGGTCACCGGACGTTATTCTGAAGCTTTCTTT. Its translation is CASSGVTGRYSEAFF.

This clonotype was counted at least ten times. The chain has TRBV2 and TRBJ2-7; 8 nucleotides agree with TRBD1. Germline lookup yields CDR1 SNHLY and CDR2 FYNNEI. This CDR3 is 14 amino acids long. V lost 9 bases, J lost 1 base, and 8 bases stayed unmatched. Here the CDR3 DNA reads TGTGCCAGGGGGATCGGACAGGGATCCTACGAGCAGTACTTC. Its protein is CARGIGQGSYEQYF.

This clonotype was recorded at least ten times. CDR3 amino acids: CSSRSETYNEQFF. CDR3 nucleotide sequence: TGCAGTAGTCGGAGTGAAACCTACAATGAGCAGTTCTTC. The rearrangement joins TRBV20-1 to TRBJ2-1; D is ambiguous. The V end was cut by 8 bases, the J end by 2 bases, with 13 bases between. Germline V lookup: CDR1 DFQATT, CDR2 SNEGSKA (reference sequence). This CDR3 contains 13 residues.

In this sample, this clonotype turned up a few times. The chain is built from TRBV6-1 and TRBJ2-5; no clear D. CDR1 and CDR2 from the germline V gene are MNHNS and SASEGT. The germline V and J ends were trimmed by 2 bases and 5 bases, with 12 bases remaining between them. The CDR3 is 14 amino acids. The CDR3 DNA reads TGTGCCAGCAGTGAACCGTTTTTCGGGGAGACCCAGTACTTC. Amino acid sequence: CASSEPFFGETQYF.

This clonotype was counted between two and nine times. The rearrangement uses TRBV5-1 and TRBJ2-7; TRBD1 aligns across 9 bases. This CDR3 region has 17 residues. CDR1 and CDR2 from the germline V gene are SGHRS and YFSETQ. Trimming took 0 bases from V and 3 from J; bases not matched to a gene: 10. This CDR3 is CASSLGTGTGINYEQYF. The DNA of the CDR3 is TGCGCCAGCAGCTTGGGGACCGGGACAGGGATAAACTACGAGCAGTACTTC.

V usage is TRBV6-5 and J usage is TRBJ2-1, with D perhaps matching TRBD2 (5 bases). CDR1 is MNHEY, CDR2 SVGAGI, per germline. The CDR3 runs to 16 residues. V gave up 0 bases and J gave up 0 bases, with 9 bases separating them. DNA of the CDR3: TGTGCCAGCAGTTACTCGCTTGGGAGCTCCTACAATGAGCAGTTCTTC. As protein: CASSYSLGSSYNEQFF.

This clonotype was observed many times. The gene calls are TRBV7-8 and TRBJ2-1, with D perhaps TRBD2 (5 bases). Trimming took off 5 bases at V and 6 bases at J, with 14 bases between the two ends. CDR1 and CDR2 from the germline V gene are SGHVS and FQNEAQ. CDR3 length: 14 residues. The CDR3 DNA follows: TGTGCCAGCAGCCTCGATCTAGCCTCCAATGAGCAGTTCTTC. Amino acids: CASSLDLASNEQFF.

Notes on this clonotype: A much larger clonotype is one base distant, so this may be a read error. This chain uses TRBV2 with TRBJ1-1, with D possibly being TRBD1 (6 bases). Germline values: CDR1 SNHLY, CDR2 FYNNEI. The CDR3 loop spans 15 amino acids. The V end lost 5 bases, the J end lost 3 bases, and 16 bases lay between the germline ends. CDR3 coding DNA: TGTGCCAGCAGTTCAAGGGGGGGACCCGACACTGAAGCTTTCTTT. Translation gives CASSSRGGPDTEAFF.

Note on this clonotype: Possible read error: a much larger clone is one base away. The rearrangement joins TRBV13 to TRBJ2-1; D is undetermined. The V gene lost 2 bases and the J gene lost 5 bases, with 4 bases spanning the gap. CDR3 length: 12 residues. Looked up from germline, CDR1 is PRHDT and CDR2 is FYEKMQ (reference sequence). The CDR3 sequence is CASSLQNNEQFF. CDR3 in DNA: TGTGCCAGCAGCTTACAGAACAATGAGCAGTTCTTC.

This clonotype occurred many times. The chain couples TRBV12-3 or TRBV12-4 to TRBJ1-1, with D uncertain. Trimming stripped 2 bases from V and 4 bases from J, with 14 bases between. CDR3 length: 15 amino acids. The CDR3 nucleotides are TGTGCCAGCAGTTTATACGCGCAGAAGAGCACTGAAGCTTTCTTT. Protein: CASSLYAQKSTEAFF.

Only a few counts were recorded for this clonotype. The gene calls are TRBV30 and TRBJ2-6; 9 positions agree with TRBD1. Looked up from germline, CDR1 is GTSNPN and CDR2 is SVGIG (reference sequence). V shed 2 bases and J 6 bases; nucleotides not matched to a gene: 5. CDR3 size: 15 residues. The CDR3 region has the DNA TGTGCCTGGAGTCTGGGACAGGGAAAGGCCAACGTCCTGACTTTC. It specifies CAWSLGQGKANVLTF.

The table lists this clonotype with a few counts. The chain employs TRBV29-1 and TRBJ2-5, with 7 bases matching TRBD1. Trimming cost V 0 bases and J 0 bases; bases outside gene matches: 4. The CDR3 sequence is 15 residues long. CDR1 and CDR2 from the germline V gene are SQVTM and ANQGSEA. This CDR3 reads CSVEDRDSNQETQYF. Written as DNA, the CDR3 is TGCAGCGTTGAAGATCGGGACAGTAACCAAGAGACCCAGTACTTC.

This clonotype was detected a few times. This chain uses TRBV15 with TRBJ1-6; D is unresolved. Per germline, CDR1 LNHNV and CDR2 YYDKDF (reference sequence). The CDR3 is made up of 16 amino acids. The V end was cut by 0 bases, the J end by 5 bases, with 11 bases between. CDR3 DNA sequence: TGTGCCACCAGCAGAGATTTTGGCGGCAATAATTCACCCCTCCACTTT. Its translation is CATSRDFGGNNSPLHF.